The 10 T cell receptor beta chains listed next were all sequenced from one sample in a study of T cell changes during pregnancy in multiple sclerosis. Some clones are missing from TCRdb's copy, which holds only in-frame ones; the method was immunoSEQ multiplex PCR. This table holds about 41,000 clones, 90% to 95% found once. The specimen comprised CD8+ T cells from peripheral blood mononuclear cells, sampled in the third trimester of pregnancy. All receptors come from a female donor with multiple sclerosis, enrolled in a pregnancy study.

V and J are TRBV28 and TRBJ2-5; D possibly corresponds to TRBD1 (6 bases). V was cut by 8 bases and J by 2 bases, with 12 bases left in between. The CDR3 runs to 13 residues. Germline V gives CDR1 MDHEN, CDR2 SYDVKM. In DNA form, the CDR3 reads TGTGCCAGCTCAACAGGGCCGCAAGAGACCCAGTACTTC. It codes for CASSTGPQETQYF.

This clone was observed a single time. V gene TRBV4-2 combines with J gene TRBJ2-1, with TRBD2 identical over 7 bases. V dropped 2 bases and J dropped 6; count of bases not matched to a gene: 1. The CDR3 totals 13 residues. Germline V gene sequence: CDR1 LGHNA, CDR2 YNFKEQ. The CDR3 DNA reads as TGTGCCAGCAGCCAACCGGGGGGCAATGAGCAGTTCTTC. This gives the protein CASSQPGGNEQFF.

The chain uses TRBV5-1 and TRBJ1-2, with a tentative D call TRBD1 (6 bases). Germline loops: CDR1 SGHRS, CDR2 YFSETQ. The V gene lost 4 bases and the J gene lost 5 bases, with 12 bases spanning the gap. The CDR3 spans 13 residues. Here the CDR3 reads CASSPDSSYGYTF. The CDR3 nucleotides are TGCGCCAGCAGCCCGGACAGTTCTTATGGCTACACCTTC.

CDR3 sequence: CASSQEVAAISSEQFF. DNA for the CDR3: TGCGCCAGCAGCCAAGAGGTAGCAGCAATCAGCAGTGAGCAGTTCTTC. The J gene is TRBJ2-1, the V gene TRBV4-3; no reliable D call. Germline V gene lookup returns CDR1 LGHNA and CDR2 YSLEER. Deletions cut 0 bases from V and 9 bases from J, with 18 bases between. The CDR3 runs to 16 residues.

The genes are TRBV27 and TRBJ2-5, with 8 positions matching TRBD1. CDR3 length: 14 residues. The germline CDR1 and CDR2 sequences are MNHEY and SMNVEV (reference sequence). Losses at the gene ends were 4 bases for V and 5 bases for J; bases not matched to a gene: 6. CDR3 residues: CASSSGQGWETQYF. The CDR3 DNA follows: TGTGCCAGCAGTTCTGGACAGGGCTGGGAGACCCAGTACTTC.

This chain connects TRBV29-1 to TRBJ2-1; TRBD2 agrees at 12 bases. The V gene's germline CDR1 is SQVTM and CDR2 ANQGSEA. J was trimmed by 2 bases and V by 4 bases; bases with no gene match: 12. CDR3 length equals 18 residues. The CDR3 loop reads CSVAREASGRDTYNEQFF. In DNA, the CDR3 is TGCAGCGTTGCCAGGGAGGCTAGCGGGAGGGATACCTACAATGAGCAGTTCTTC.

This chain uses TRBV27 with TRBJ2-7; 9 nucleotides line up with TRBD2. V trimming: 2 bases; J trimming: 5 bases; junction bases outside the gene matches: 4. CDR1 is MNHEY and CDR2 is SMNVEV in the germline V gene (reference sequence). CDR3 length: 14 residues. CDR3 DNA sequence: TGTGCCAGCAGTTTAGGTAGCGGGAGCCACGAGCAGTACTTC. Its protein product is CASSLGSGSHEQYF.

The chain has TRBV7-8 and TRBJ1-5; tentatively, D is TRBD1 (5 bases). Trimming took 4 bases from V and 0 from J, leaving 13 bases between them. Germline-derived CDR1 and CDR2 are SGHVS and FQNEAQ. The CDR3 spans 16 residues. Here the CDR3 DNA reads TGTGCCAGCAGCTCCACACAGGTCCTTAGCAATCAGCCCCAGCATTTT. Protein product: CASSSTQVLSNQPQHF.

In its sample, this clone was seen a few times. The genes are TRBV28 and TRBJ1-5; TRBD1 agrees at 10 bases. The CDR3 totals 15 residues. CDR1 is MDHEN, CDR2 SYDVKM, per germline. V dropped 7 bases and J dropped 6; count of bases not matched to a gene: 9. The CDR3 DNA sequence: TGTGCCAGCAAACGACAGGGGGCTAGGAGTCAGCCCCAGCATTTT. Residues: CASKRQGARSQPQHF.

The rearrangement joins TRBV19 to TRBJ2-1; 12 nucleotides agree with TRBD2. V lost 5 bases to trimming and J lost 6 bases; unmatched junction nucleotides: 5. The length of the CDR3 is 15 residues. The germline V gene has CDR1 LNHDA and CDR2 SQIVND (reference sequence). The CDR3 DNA sequence: TGTGCCAGTAGTCTGACTAGCGGGAGTATCAATGAGCAGTTCTTC. It yields the protein CASSLTSGSINEQFF.